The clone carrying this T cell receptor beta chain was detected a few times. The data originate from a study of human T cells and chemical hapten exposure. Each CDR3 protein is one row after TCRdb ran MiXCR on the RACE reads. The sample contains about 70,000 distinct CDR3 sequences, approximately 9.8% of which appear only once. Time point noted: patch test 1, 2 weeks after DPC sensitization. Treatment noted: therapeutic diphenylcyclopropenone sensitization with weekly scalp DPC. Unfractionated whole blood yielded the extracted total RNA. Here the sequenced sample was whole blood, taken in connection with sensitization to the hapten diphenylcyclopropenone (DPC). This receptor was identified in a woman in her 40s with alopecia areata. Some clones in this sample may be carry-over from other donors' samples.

The CDR3 sequence: CASIGIGNEQYF. CDR3 nucleotide sequence: TGTGCCAGCATTGGGATAGGGAATGAGCAGTACTTC. The rearrangement uses TRBV6-5 and TRBJ2-7; D call uncertain. This CDR3 region has 12 residues. Germline lookup yields CDR1 MNHEY and CDR2 SVGAGI. Trimming shortened V by 7 bases and J by 7 bases, and 14 bases separated the two germline ends.